This is a list of T cell receptor beta chains from one sample in a study of blood T cell repertoires in COVID-19. The repertoire was sequenced with immunoSEQ multiplex PCR; TCRdb's copy has only in-frame clones and lacks some. The sample lists approximately 270,000 clones, about 91% seen once, with over 1.1% in the top ten. The material sequenced was peripheral blood. These receptors originate from a man of 80 years or more with acute or convalescent COVID-19. CDR3s include the opening cysteine and the closing phenylalanine or tryptophan. The D gene is left open where the match is weak. For some rows the clone size is stated as once, few or many, or as a class when expanded; others skip it.

clone size	D gene	V gene	J gene	CDR3 protein	CDR3 DNA
-	TRBD1	TRBV27	TRBJ2-7	CASSLLGQGYEQYF	TGTGCCAGCAGTTTATTGGGACAGGGCTACGAGCAGTACTTC
few	-	TRBV19	TRBJ1-4	CASSSQGWANEKLFF	TGTGCCAGTAGTTCCCAGGGGTGGGCTAATGAAAAACTGTTTTTT
-	TRBD2	TRBV11-2	TRBJ2-1	CASSLVSGRAGEQFF	TGTGCCAGCAGCTTAGTTAGCGGGAGGGCAGGTGAGCAGTTCTTC
-	TRBD2	TRBV6-5	TRBJ2-1	CASRGAGVPNEQFF	TGTGCCAGCAGAGGAGCGGGGGTACCCAATGAGCAGTTCTTC
-	-	TRBV6-1	TRBJ1-4	CASSEVGGTNEKLFF	TGTGCCAGCAGTGAAGTAGGCGGAACTAATGAAAAACTGTTTTTT
-	-	TRBV5-4	TRBJ1-3	CASSPDSPSSGNTIYF	TGTGCCAGCAGCCCCGACAGCCCTTCGTCTGGAAACACCATATATTTT
-	TRBD1	TRBV2	TRBJ1-1	CASSVLQGQLNMNTEAFF	TGTGCCAGCAGTGTCCTCCAGGGACAGTTAAACATGAACACTGAAGCTTTCTTT
once	TRBD1	TRBV7-9	TRBJ1-5	CASSLGIGTGGDQPQHF	TGTGCCAGCAGCTTAGGGATTGGGACAGGGGGCGATCAGCCCCAGCATTTT
-	TRBD1	TRBV4-2	TRBJ1-5	CASSQDRDRGPPQHF	TGTGCCAGCAGCCAAGATAGGGACAGGGGACCGCCCCAGCATTTT
-	-	TRBV5-4	TRBJ1-2	CASSLGPAGGYTF	TGTGCCAGCAGCTTGGGCCCCGCGGGAGGCTACACCTTC
-	-	TRBV18	TRBJ1-1	CASSPTTGNTEAFF	TGTGCCAGCTCACCCACGACAGGGAACACTGAAGCTTTCTTT
-	-	TRBV18	TRBJ1-5	CASSISGTRGRQPQHF	TGTGCCAGCTCAATTAGCGGGACACGTGGACGCCAGCCCCAGCATTTT
once	-	TRBV7-9	TRBJ1-3	CASSRDFILSGNTIYF	TGTGCCAGCAGCCGGGACTTCATCCTCTCTGGAAACACCATATATTTT
-	TRBD2	TRBV5-1	TRBJ2-5	CASSKGTSRQETQYF	TGCGCCAGCAGCAAAGGGACTAGCAGACAAGAGACCCAGTACTTC
-	-	TRBV6-5	TRBJ2-4	CASRGRDIAKNIQYF	TGTGCCAGCAGAGGCAGGGATATAGCCAAAAACATTCAGTACTTC
-	TRBD2	TRBV7-9	TRBJ2-7	CASSSGTSGSEEQYF	TGTGCCAGCAGCTCGGGGACTAGCGGGAGCGAAGAGCAGTACTTC
-	-	TRBV5-1	TRBJ2-3	CASRVGDTQYF	TGCGCCTCGCGGGTGGGAGATACGCAGTATTTT
once	-	TRBV4-1	TRBJ2-5	CASSQDEETQYF	TGCGCCAGCAGCCAAGATGAGGAGACCCAGTACTTC
once	-	TRBV5-1	TRBJ2-5	CASSLGGSETQYF	TGCGCCAGCAGCTTGGGAGGATCGGAGACCCAGTACTTC
-	-	TRBV4-2	TRBJ1-2	CASSQGRVSGYTF	TGTGCCAGCAGCCAGGGGAGGGTCTCCGGCTACACCTTC
-	TRBD1	TRBV19	TRBJ1-2	CASSIETGYYGYTF	TGTGCCAGTAGTATAGAGACAGGGTACTATGGCTACACCTTC
-	-	TRBV5-4	TRBJ1-6	CASSLDRTNSPLHF	TGTGCCAGCAGCTTGGACAGGACAAATTCACCCCTCCACTTT
-	TRBD1	TRBV28	TRBJ1-2	CASSSRGPGYTF	TGTGCCAGCAGTTCCAGGGGGCCGGGCTACACCTTC
-	-	TRBV27	TRBJ2-1	CASSFHRERDNEQFF	TGTGCCAGCAGTTTTCACCGGGAGCGTGACAATGAGCAGTTCTTC
-	-	TRBV18	TRBJ2-1	CASSPLRDSGYNEQFF	TGTGCCAGCTCACCACTGCGAGACAGCGGGTACAATGAGCAGTTCTTC
-	-	TRBV18	TRBJ2-5	CASSPRDTSQETQYF	TGTGCCAGCTCACCCCGGGACACCAGTCAAGAGACCCAGTACTTC
-	TRBD1	TRBV6-5	TRBJ1-2	CASSLQGADSYTF	TGTGCCAGCAGCTTACAGGGGGCGGACTCCTACACCTTC
-	-	TRBV6-5	TRBJ2-5	CASRNRGAGETQYF	TGTGCCAGCAGAAACCGGGGGGCCGGCGAGACCCAGTACTTC
-	TRBD1	TRBV2	TRBJ1-2	CASSSPTGTGTYGYTF	TGTGCCAGCAGTTCCCCGACCGGGACAGGGACCTATGGCTACACCTTC
-	-	TRBV19	TRBJ1-3	CASSILPTLLSGNTIYF	TGTGCCAGTAGTATTCTCCCGACTCTACTCTCTGGAAACACCATATATTTT
-	TRBD1	TRBV18	TRBJ2-7	CASSQDRAELYEQYF	TGTGCCAGCTCACAAGACAGGGCGGAACTCTACGAGCAGTACTTC
-	-	TRBV4-3	TRBJ2-1	CASSRESAYNEQFF	TGCGCCAGCAGCCGAGAGTCTGCCTACAATGAGCAGTTCTTC
-	-	TRBV19	TRBJ2-4	CASSGQPGIAKNIQYF	TGTGCCAGTAGTGGACAACCAGGGATCGCCAAAAACATTCAGTACTTC
few	-	TRBV27	TRBJ2-2	CASSLLGRNTGELFF	TGTGCCAGCAGTTTACTTGGGAGAAACACCGGGGAGCTGTTTTTT
-	-	TRBV12-3/TRBV12-4	TRBJ1-2	CASSFGQNYGYTF	TGTGCCAGCAGTTTTGGACAGAACTATGGCTACACCTTC